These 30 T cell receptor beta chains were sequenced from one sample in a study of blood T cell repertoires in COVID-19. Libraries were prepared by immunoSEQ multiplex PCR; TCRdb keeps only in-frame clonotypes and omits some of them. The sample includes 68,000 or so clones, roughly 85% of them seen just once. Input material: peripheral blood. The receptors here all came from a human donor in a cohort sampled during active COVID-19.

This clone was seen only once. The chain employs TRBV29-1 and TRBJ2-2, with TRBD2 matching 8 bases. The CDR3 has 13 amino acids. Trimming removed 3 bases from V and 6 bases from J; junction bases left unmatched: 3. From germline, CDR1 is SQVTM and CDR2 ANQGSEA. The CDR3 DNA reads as TGCAGCGTTGACGGCGGGAGGCCCGGGGAGCTGTTTTTT. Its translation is CSVDGGRPGELFF.

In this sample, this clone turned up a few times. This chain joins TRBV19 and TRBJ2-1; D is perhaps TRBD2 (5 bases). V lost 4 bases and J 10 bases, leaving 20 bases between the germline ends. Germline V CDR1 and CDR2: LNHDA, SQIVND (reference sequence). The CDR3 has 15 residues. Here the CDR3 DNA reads TGTGCCAGTAGTACGCCCCGAGGTGCTAGGAGGGAGCAGTTCTTC. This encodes CASSTPRGARREQFF.

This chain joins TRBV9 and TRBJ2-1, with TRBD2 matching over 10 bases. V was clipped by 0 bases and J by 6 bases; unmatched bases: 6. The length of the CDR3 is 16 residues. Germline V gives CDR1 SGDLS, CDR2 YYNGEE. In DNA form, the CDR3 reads TGTGCCAGCAGCGTAGTAGGAGCGGGGGGGGCCAATGAGCAGTTCTTC. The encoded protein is CASSVVGAGGANEQFF.

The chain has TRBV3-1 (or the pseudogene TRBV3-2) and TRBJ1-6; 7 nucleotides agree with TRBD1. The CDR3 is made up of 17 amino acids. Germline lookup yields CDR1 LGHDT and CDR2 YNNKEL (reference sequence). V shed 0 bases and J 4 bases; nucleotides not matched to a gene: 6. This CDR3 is CASSQEDRWAYNSPLHF. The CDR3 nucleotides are TGTGCCAGCAGCCAAGAGGACAGGTGGGCATATAATTCACCCCTCCACTTT.

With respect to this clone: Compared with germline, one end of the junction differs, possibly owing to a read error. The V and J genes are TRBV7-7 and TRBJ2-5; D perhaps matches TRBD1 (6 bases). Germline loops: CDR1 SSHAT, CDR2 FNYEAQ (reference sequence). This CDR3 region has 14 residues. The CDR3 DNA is TGTGCTAGCAGCGCTACAGGGTCAGGAGAGACCCAGTACTTC. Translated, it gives CASSATGSGETQYF.

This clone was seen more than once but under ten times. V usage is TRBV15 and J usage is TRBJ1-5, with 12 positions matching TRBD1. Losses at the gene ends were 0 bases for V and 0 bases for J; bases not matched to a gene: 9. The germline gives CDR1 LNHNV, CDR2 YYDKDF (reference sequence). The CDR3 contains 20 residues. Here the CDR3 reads CATSRDPGTGGPLSNQPQHF. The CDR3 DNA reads TGTGCCACCAGCAGAGATCCAGGGACAGGGGGCCCCCTTAGCAATCAGCCCCAGCATTTT.

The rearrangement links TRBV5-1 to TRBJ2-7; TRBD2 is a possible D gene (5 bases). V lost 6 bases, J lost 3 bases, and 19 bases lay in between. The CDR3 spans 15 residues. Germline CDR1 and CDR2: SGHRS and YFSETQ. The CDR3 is CASNPLAGLGYEQYF. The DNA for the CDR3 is TGCGCCAGCAACCCTCTCGCGGGTTTGGGCTACGAGCAGTACTTC.

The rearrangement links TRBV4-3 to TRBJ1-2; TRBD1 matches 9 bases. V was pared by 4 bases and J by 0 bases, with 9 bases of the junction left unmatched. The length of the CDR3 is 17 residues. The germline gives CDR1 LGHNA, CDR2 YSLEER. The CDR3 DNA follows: TGCGCCAGCAGCCCCGACAGGGGGGGGCGAACTAACTATGGCTACACCTTC. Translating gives CASSPDRGGRTNYGYTF.

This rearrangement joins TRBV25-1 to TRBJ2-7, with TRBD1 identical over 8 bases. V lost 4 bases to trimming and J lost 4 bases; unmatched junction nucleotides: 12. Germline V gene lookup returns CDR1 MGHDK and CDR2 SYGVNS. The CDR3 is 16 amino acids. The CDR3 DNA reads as TGTGCCAGCAGTGCAACCTCCGGGACAGGTCGATACGAGCAGTACTTC. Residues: CASSATSGTGRYEQYF.

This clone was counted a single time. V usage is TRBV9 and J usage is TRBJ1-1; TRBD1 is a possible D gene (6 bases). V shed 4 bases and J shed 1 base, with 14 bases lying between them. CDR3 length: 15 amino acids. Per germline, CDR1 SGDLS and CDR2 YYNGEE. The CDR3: CASSPQGHTNTEAFF. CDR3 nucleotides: TGTGCCAGCAGCCCACAGGGCCACACGAACACTGAAGCTTTCTTT.

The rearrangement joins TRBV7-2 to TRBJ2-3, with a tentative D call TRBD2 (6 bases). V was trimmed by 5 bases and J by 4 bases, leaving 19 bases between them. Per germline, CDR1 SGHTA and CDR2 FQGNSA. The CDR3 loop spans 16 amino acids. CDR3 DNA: TGTGCCAGCAGCCCACCGGGGATTTTAGCGGCAGATACGCAGTATTTT. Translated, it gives CASSPPGILAADTQYF. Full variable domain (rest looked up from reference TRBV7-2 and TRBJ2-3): GAGVSQSPSNKVTEKGKDVELRCDPISGHTALYWYRQSLGQGLEFLIYFQGNSAPDKSGLPSDRFSAERTGGSVSTLTIQRTQQEDSAVYLCASSPPGILAADTQYFGPGTRLTVL.

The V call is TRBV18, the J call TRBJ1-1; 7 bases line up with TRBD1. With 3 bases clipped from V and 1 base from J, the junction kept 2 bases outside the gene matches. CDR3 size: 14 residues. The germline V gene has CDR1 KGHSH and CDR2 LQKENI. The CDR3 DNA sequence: TGTGCCAGCTCACCCCGACAGGGGAACACTGAAGCTTTCTTT. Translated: CASSPRQGNTEAFF.

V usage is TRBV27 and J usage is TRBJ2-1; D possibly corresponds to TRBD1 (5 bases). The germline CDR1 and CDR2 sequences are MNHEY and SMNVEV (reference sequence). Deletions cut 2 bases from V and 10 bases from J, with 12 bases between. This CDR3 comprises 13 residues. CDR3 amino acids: CASSLGRVEEQFF. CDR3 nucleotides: TGTGCCAGCAGTTTAGGCAGGGTGGAGGAGCAGTTCTTC.

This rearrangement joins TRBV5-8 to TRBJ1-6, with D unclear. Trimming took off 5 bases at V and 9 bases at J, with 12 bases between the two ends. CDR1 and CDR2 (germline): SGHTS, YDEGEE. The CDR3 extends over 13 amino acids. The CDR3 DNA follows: TGTGCCAGCAGGCCAAGGCGGAGTTCACCCCTCCACTTT. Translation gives CASRPRRSSPLHF.

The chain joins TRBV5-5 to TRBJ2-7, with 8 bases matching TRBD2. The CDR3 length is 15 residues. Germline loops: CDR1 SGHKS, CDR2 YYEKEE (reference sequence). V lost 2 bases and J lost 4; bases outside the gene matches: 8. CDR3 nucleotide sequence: TGTGCCAGCAGCTTTCGAGGAGCGGGAGTATACGAGCAGTACTTC. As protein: CASSFRGAGVYEQYF.

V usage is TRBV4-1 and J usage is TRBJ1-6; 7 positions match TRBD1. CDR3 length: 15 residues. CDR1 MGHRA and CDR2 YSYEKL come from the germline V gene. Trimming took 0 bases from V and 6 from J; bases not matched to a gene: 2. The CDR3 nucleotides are TGCGCCAGCAGCCAAGAGGCAGGGGGTAATTCACCCCTCCACTTT. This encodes CASSQEAGGNSPLHF.

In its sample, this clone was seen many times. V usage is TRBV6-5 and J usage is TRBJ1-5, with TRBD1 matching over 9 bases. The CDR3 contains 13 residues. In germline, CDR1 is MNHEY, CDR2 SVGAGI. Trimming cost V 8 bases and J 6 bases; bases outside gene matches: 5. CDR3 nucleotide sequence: TGTGCCAGCGGACAGGGGTCGGGTCAGCCCCAGCATTTT. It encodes CASGQGSGQPQHF.

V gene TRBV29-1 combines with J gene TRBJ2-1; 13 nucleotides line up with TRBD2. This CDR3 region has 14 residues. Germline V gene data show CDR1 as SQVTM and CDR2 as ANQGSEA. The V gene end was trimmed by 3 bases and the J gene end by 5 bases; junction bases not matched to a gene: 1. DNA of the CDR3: TGCAGCGTTGATGGACTAGCGGGAGACAATGAGCAGTTCTTC. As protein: CSVDGLAGDNEQFF.

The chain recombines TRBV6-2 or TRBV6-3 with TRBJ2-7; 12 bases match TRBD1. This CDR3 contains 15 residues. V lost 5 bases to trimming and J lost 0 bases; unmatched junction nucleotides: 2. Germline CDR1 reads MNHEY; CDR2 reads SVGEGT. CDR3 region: CASSLGQGASYEQYF. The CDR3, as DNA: TGTGCCAGCAGTCTGGGACAGGGGGCCTCCTACGAGCAGTACTTC.

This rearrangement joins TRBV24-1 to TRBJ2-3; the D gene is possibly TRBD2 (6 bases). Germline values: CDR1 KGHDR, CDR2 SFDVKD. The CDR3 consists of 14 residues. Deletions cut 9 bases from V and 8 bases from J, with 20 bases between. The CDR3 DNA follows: TGTGCCACCCAGCCGGGGGACGTTCTCGGTACGCAGTATTTT. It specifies CATQPGDVLGTQYF.

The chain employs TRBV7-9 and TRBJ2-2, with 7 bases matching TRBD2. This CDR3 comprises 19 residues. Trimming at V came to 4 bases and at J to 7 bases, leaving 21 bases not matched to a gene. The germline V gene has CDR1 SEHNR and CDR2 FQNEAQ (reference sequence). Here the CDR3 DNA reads TGTGCCAGCAGCTCTCCCTCACGGTGGGAGGGGAGTGGCGGCGGGGAGCTGTTTTTT. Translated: CASSSPSRWEGSGGGELFF.

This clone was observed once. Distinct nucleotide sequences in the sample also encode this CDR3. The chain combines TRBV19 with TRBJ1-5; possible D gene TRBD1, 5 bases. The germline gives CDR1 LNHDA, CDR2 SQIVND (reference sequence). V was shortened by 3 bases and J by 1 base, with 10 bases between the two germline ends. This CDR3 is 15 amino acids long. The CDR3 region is CASSISGGSNQPQHF. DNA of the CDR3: TGTGCCAGTAGTATTTCTGGGGGGAGCAATCAGCCCCAGCATTTT.

The CDR3 loop is CATSGGQGSVLGTEAFF. CDR3 DNA sequence: TGTGCCACCAGTGGGGGACAGGGTTCAGTTCTGGGCACTGAAGCTTTCTTT. V gene TRBV24-1 combines with J gene TRBJ1-1, with 9 nucleotides matching TRBD1. CDR3 length equals 17 residues. V trimming: 5 bases; J trimming: 4 bases; junction bases outside the gene matches: 13. Germline CDR1 is KGHDR and CDR2 is SFDVKD.

This CDR3 reads CASSASGNAYEQYF. CDR3 bases: TGTGCCAGTAGTGCTAGCGGGAACGCCTACGAGCAGTACTTC. This chain connects TRBV19 to TRBJ2-7, with 9 bases identical to TRBD2. The CDR3 runs to 14 residues. Germline CDR1 LNHDA, CDR2 SQIVND (reference sequence). V lost 5 bases and J lost 2; bases outside the gene matches: 4.

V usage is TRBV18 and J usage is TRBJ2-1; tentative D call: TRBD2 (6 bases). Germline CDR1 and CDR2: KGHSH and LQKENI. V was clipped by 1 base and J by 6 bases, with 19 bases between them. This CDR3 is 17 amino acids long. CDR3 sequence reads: CASSPLTLAKMVNEQFF. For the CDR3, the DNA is TGTGCCAGCTCACCACTGACCCTAGCGAAAATGGTCAATGAGCAGTTCTTC.

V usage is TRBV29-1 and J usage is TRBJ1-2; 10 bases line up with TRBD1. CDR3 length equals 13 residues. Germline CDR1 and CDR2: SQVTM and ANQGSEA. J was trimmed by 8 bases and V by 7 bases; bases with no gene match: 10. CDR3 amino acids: CSAVTGTGAGYTF. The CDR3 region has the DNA TGCAGCGCAGTAACCGGGACAGGGGCGGGCTACACCTTC.

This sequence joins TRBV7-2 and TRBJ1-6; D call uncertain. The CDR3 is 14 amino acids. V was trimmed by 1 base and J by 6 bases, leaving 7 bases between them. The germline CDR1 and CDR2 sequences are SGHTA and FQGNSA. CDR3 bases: TGTGCCAGCAGCTTAGGCCAGTCTAATTCACCCCTCCACTTT. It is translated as CASSLGQSNSPLHF.

This CDR3 is CAWSVLGEGSYTF. CDR3 in DNA: TGTGCCTGGAGTGTACTGGGGGAGGGCAGCTACACCTTC. This chain links TRBV30 with TRBJ1-2; D may be TRBD1 (5 bases). CDR1 is GTSNPN, CDR2 SVGIG, per germline (reference sequence). This CDR3 is 13 amino acids long. V was cut by 0 bases and J by 9 bases, with 14 bases left in between.

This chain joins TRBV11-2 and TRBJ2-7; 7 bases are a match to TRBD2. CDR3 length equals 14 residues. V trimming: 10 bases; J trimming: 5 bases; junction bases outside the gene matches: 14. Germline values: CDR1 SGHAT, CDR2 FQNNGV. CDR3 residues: CATSPTGGGNEQYF. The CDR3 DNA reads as TGTGCCACCTCCCCCACGGGAGGAGGAAACGAGCAGTACTTC.

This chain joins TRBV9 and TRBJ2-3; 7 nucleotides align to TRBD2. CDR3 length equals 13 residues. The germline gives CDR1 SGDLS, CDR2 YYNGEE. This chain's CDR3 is CASGAESTDTQYF. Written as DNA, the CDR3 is TGTGCAAGCGGGGCGGAGAGCACAGATACGCAGTATTTT. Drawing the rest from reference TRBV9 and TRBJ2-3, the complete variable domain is DSGVTQTPKHLITATGQRVTLRCSPRSGDLSVYWYQQSLDQGLQFLIQYYNGEERAKGNILERFSAQQFPDLHSELNLSSLELGDSALYFCASGAESTDTQYFGPGTRLTVL.